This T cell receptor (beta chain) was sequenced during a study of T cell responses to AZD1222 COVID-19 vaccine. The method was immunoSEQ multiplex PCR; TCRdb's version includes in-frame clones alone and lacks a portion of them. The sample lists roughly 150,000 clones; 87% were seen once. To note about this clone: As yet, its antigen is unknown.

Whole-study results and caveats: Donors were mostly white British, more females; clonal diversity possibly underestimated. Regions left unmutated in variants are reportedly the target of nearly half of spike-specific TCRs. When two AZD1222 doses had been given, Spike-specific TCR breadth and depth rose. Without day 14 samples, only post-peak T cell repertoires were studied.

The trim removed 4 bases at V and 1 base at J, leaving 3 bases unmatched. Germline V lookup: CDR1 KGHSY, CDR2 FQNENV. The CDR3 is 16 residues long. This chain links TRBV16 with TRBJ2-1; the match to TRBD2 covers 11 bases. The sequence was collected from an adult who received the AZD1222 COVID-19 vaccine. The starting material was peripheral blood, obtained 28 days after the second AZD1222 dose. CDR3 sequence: CASSLPSGGSYNEQFF. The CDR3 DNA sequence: TGTGCCAGCAGCCTCCCTAGCGGGGGGTCCTACAATGAGCAGTTCTTC.